The sample holds a few counts of the clone carrying this T cell receptor beta chain. The antigen is unknown. Only in-frame clones appear in the TCRdb table, and some are missing; sequencing was by immunoSEQ multiplex PCR. The sample has roughly 97,000 clones; more than 75% are singletons. The data were obtained in a study of T cell clones after liver transplantation. Across the study: Third-party-reactive TCRbeta sequences from pre-transplant mixed lymphocyte reactions served as antigen-independent comparators. Notes on the study in general: These preliminary findings come from unstandardized post-transplant sampling times.

Trimming left V 4 bases short and J 1 base short, with 9 bases between. Looked up from germline, CDR1 is LNHDA and CDR2 is SQIVND (reference sequence). This CDR3 spans 14 amino acids. This sample comprised CD4+ T cells from blood, obtained before liver transplant. This TCR was recovered from a human donor who received a liver transplant. V usage is TRBV19 and J usage is TRBJ2-3, with a tentative D call TRBD2 (5 bases). This chain's CDR3 is CASSKAVGTDTQYF. CDR3 nucleotide sequence: TGTGCCAGTAGTAAAGCGGTGGGCACAGATACGCAGTATTTT.